Shown below are 2 T cell receptor beta chains from a single sample sequenced in a study of blood T cell repertoires in COVID-19. Sequencing used immunoSEQ multiplex PCR; TCRdb keeps in-frame clones, though not all of them. The profile covers about 200,000 clones, with 70% to 90% appearing a single time and roughly 2% taken by the ten largest. The sample was peripheral blood. The source of these receptors is a woman aged 45-59 years with acute or convalescent COVID-19.

The chain recombines TRBV6-2 or TRBV6-3 with TRBJ2-2; no clear D. The ends were cut back, 4 bases at V and 3 bases at J, with 6 bases in the middle. This CDR3 spans 13 amino acids. Germline V gene sequence: CDR1 MNHEY, CDR2 SVGEGT. CDR3 coding DNA: TGTGCCAGCAGTTCCGCGGACACCGGGGAGCTGTTTTTT. It specifies CASSSADTGELFF.

This chain uses TRBV9 with TRBJ1-5; 9 bases align to TRBD1. V lost 4 bases, J lost 6 bases, and 11 bases stayed unmatched. CDR3 length: 16 amino acids. CDR1 SGDLS and CDR2 YYNGEE come from the germline V gene. Here the CDR3 DNA reads TGTGCCAGCAGCCCAGGGGTGGGACAGGGACCTCAGCCCCAGCATTTT. Protein sequence: CASSPGVGQGPQPQHF.